Listed here is a single TCR beta chain. Its cognate antigen is unknown. Libraries were prepared by immunoSEQ multiplex PCR; TCRdb keeps only in-frame clonotypes and omits some of them. The sample consists of 90,000 to 95,000 clones, 86% of them appearing once. The record originates from a study of T cell responses to AZD1222 COVID-19 vaccine. Overall study results and limits: When two AZD1222 doses had been given, Spike-specific TCR breadth and depth rose.

Sample: peripheral blood, taken on day 0 of AZD1222 vaccination. The sequence was collected from an adult in good health.

CDR3 in amino acids: CASSSTGGRVGETQYF. The CDR3 region has the DNA TGTGCCAGCAGCTCCACAGGTGGCAGGGTCGGAGAGACCCAGTACTTC. The chain links TRBV11-2 to TRBJ2-5; possibly TRBD1 for D (5 bases). The germline CDR1 and CDR2 sequences are SGHAT and FQNNGV. The germline V and J ends were trimmed by 4 bases and 4 bases, with 19 bases remaining between them. CDR3 length equals 16 residues.